Below, one T cell receptor (beta chain) is given with its context. The junction and the germline gene differ at one end; a read error may be behind it. Germline-derived CDR1 and CDR2 are KGHDR and SFDVKD. This CDR3 region has 14 residues. Data came from immunoSEQ multiplex PCR; TCRdb stores just in-frame clones and leaves some out. In the table there are about 64,000 clones, approximately 94% of which are singletons. The source of the sample is a study of CD4 T cells in relation to SARS-CoV-2 and coronaviruses. The unexposed donors gave CD4+ T cells in about 2011-2018, prior to COVID-19. The clonotype was recovered from a human donor in good health. The chain uses TRBV24-1 and TRBJ2-6, with TRBD1 matching over 7 bases. The sequencing sample was made of naive CD4+ T cells from PBMCs. Documented subset: naive CD4+ T cells isolated by negative enrichment. CDR3 in amino acids: CATSDSWTGGGSSF. The CDR3 DNA sequence: TGTGCCACCAGTGATTCCTGGACAGGTGGGGGTAGCTCTTTC.